Here is one T cell receptor beta chain with its context. CDR1 is MDHEN and CDR2 is SYDVKM in the germline V gene. The CDR3 covers 15 residues. Losses at the gene ends were 4 bases for V and 3 bases for J; bases not matched to a gene: 8. This sample is part of a study of T cells in Graves' hyperthyroidism and ophthalmopathy. Study summary: Peripheral blood was obtained at initial diagnosis, preceding any treatment.

Hyperthyroidism of Graves' type that showed no ophthalmopathy progression within 18 months was stable. Amplification of TCR beta CDR3 regions was performed using RNA transcripts as template. The TCR CDR3 first-round RT-PCR relied on the HTBI primer set. TCRdb redid the calling of the multiplex PCR reads with MiXCR, one entry per CDR3 protein. The table shows some 180,000 distinct CDR3 sequences, with approximately 16% occurring only once. The receptor was derived from a woman aged 45-60 years with Graves' hyperthyroidism. This sequence joins TRBV28 and TRBJ2-7, with 8 bases fitting TRBD1. Sequenced input: blood. The CDR3 reads CASSYGQGAYYEQYF. The CDR3 bases are TGTGCCAGCAGTTACGGACAGGGTGCTTACTACGAGCAGTACTTC.